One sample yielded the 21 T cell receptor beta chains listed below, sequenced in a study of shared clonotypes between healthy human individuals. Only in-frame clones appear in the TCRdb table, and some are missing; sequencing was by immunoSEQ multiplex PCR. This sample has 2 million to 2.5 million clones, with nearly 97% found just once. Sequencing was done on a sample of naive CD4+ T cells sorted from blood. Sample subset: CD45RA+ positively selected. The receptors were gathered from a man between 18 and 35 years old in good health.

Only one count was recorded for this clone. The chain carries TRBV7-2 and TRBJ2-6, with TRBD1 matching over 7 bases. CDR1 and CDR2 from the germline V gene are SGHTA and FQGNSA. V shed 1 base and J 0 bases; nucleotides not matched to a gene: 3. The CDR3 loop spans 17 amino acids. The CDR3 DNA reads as TGTGCCAGCAGCTTAGTGGGACAGCGCTCTGGGGCCAACGTCCTGACTTTC. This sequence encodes CASSLVGQRSGANVLTF.

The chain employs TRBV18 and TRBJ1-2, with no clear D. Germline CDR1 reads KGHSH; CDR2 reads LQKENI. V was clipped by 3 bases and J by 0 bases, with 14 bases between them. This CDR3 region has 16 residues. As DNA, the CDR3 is TGTGCCAGCTCACCTTACCCGGAAGTAACTAACTATGGCTACACCTTC. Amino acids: CASSPYPEVTNYGYTF.

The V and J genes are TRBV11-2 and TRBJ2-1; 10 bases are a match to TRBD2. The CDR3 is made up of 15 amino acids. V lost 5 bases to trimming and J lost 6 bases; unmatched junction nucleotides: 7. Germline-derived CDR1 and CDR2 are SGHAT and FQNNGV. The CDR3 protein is CASSLGLAVLNEQFF. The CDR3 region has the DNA TGTGCCAGCAGCCTCGGACTAGCGGTACTCAATGAGCAGTTCTTC.

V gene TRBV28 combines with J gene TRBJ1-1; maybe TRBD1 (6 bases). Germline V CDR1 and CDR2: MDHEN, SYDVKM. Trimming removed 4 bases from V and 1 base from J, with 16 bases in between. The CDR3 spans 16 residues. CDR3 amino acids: CASSSWGATGNTEAFF. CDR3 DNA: TGTGCCAGCAGTTCCTGGGGGGCGACAGGGAACACTGAAGCTTTCTTT.

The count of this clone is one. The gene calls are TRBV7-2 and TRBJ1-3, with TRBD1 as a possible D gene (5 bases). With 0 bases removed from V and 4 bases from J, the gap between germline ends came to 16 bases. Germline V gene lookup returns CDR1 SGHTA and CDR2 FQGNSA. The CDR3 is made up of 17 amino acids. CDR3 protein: CASSLAGGGAEGNTIYF. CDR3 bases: TGTGCCAGCAGCTTAGCGGGGGGAGGGGCGGAGGGAAACACCATATATTTT.

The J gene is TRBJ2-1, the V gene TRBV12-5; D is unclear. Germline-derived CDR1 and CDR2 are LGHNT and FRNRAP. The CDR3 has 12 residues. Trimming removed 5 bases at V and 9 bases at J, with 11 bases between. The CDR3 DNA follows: TGTGCTAGTGGTCCCAACCGAAGTGAGCAGTTCTTC. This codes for CASGPNRSEQFF.

The CDR3: CASSSGLVGAFF. The DNA for the CDR3 is TGTGCCAGCAGCTCGGGCCTCGTTGGGGCTTTCTTT. This chain uses TRBV7-2 with TRBJ1-1; D is uncertain. V lost 4 bases and J 11 bases, leaving 14 bases between the germline ends. The CDR3 totals 12 residues. Per germline, CDR1 SGHTA and CDR2 FQGNSA.

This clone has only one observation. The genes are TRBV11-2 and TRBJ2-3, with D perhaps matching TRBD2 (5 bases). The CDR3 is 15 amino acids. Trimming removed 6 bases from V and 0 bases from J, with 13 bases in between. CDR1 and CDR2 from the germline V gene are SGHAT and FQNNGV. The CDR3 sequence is CASRLRGTSTDTQYF. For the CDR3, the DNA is TGTGCCAGCAGACTACGGGGTACTAGCACAGATACGCAGTATTTT.

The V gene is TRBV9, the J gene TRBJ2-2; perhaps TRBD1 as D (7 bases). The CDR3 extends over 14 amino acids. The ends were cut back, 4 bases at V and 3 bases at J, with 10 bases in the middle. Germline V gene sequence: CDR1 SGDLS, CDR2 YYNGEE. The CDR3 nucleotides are TGTGCCAGCAGCCCAGGGGGGCACACCGGGGAGCTGTTTTTT. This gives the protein CASSPGGHTGELFF. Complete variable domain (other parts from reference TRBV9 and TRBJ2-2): DSGVTQTPKHLITATGQRVTLRCSPRSGDLSVYWYQQSLDQGLQFLIQYYNGEERAKGNILERFSAQQFPDLHSELNLSSLELGDSALYFCASSPGGHTGELFFGEGSRLTVL.

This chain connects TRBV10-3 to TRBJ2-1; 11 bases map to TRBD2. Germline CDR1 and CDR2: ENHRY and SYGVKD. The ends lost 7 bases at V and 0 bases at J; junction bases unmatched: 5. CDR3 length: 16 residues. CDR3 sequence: CAITQTSGVSYNEQFF. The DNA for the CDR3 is TGTGCCATCACCCAGACTAGCGGGGTCTCCTACAATGAGCAGTTCTTC.

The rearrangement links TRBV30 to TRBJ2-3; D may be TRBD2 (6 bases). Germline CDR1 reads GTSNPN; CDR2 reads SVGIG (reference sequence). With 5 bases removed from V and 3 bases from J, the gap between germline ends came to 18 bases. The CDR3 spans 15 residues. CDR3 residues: CAWSLRRRETDTQYF. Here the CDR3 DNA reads TGTGCCTGGTCCCTCCGGCGGAGGGAAACAGATACGCAGTATTTT.

CDR3 bases: TGCAGCGTTGGCGGGACGCCTAACACCATATATTTT. Translation gives CSVGGTPNTIYF. The V and J genes are TRBV29-1 and TRBJ1-3; D is perhaps TRBD1 (5 bases). Germline CDR1 and CDR2: SQVTM and ANQGSEA. Trimming removed 4 bases at V and 7 bases at J, with 11 bases between. The CDR3 has 12 amino acids.

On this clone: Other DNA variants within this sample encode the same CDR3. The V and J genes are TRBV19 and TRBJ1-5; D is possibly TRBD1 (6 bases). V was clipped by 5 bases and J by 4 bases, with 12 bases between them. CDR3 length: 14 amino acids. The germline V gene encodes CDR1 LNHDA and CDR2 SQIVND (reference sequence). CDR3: CASSLQGSNQPQHF. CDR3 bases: TGTGCCAGTAGTCTGCAGGGGTCAAATCAGCCCCAGCATTTT.

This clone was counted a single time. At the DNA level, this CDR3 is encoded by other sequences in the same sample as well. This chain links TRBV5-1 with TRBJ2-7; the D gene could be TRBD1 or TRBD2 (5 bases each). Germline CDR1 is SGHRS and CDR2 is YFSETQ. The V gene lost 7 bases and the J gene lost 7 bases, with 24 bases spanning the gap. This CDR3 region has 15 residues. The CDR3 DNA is TGCGCCAGCGGTCCTAGGGGAGAGCTTGTCGGGGAGCAGTACTTC. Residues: CASGPRGELVGEQYF. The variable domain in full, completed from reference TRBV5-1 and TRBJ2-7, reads KAGVTQTPRYLIKTRGQQVTLSCSPISGHRSVSWYQQTPGQGLQFLFEYFSETQRNKGNFPGRFSGRQFSNSRSEMNVSTLELGDSALYLCASGPRGELVGEQYFGPGTRLTVT.

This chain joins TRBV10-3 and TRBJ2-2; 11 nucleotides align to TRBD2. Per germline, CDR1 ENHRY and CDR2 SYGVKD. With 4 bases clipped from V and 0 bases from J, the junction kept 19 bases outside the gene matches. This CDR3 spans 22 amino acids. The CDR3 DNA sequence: TGTGCCATCAGTGGCGACCGGGACAGAATTACTAGCGGGAGACCGAACACCGGGGAGCTGTTTTTT. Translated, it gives CAISGDRDRITSGRPNTGELFF.

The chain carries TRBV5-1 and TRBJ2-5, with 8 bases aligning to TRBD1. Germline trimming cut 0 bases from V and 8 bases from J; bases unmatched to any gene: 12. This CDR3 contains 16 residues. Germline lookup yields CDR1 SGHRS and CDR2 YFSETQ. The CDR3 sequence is CASSLALRQGKETQYF. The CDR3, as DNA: TGCGCCAGCAGCTTGGCCTTACGACAGGGGAAGGAAACCCAGTACTTC.

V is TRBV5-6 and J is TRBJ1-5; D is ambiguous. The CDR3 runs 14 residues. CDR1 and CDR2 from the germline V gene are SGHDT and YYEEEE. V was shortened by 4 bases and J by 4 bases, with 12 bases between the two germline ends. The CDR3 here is CASSIRALNQPQHF. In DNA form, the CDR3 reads TGTGCCAGCAGCATTCGGGCCCTTAATCAGCCCCAGCATTTT.

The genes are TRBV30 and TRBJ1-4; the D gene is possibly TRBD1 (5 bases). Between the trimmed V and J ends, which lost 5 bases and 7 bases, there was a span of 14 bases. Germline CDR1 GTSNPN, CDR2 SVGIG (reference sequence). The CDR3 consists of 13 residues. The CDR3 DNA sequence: TGTGCCTGGGGGGAGGGGCGCGGTGAAAAACTGTTTTTT. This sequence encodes CAWGEGRGEKLFF.

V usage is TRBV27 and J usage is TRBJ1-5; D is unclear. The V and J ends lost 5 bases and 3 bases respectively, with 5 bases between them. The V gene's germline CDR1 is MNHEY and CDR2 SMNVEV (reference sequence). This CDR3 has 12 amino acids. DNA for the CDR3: TGTGCCAGCAGTACAAACAATCAGCCCCAGCATTTT. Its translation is CASSTNNQPQHF.

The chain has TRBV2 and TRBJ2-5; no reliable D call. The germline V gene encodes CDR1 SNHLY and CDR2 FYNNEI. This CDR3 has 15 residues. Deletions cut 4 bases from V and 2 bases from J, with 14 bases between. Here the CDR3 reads CASSVGSAPQETQYF. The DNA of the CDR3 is TGTGCCAGCAGTGTGGGGTCTGCCCCTCAAGAGACCCAGTACTTC. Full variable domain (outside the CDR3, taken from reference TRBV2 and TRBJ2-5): EPEVTQTPSHQVTQMGQEVILRCVPISNHLYFYWYRQILGQKVEFLVSFYNNEISEKSEIFDDQFSVERPDGSNFTLKIRSTKLEDSAMYFCASSVGSAPQETQYFGPGTRLLVL.

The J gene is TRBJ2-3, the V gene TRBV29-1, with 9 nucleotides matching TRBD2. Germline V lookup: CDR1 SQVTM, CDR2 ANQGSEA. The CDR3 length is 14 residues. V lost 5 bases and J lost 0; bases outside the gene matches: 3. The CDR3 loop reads CSVSGRLSTDTQYF. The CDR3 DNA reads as TGCAGCGTTAGCGGGAGGCTTAGCACAGATACGCAGTATTTT.